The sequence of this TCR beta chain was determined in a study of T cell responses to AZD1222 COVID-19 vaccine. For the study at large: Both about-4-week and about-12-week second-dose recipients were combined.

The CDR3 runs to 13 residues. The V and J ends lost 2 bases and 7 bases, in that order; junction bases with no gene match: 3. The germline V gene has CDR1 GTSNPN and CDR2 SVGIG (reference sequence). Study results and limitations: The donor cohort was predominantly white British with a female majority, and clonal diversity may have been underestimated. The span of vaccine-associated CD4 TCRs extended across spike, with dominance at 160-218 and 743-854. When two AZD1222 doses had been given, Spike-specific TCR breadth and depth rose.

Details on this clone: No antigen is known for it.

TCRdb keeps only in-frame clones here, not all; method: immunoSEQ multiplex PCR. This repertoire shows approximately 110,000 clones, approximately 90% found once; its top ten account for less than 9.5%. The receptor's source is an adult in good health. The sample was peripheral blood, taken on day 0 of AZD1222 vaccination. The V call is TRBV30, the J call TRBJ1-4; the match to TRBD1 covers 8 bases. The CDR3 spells CAWSIQGAEKLFF. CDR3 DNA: TGTGCCTGGAGTATTCAGGGGGCTGAAAAACTGTTTTTT.